One sample yielded the 10 T cell receptor beta chains listed below, sequenced in a study of shared clonotypes between healthy human individuals. Profiling relied on immunoSEQ multiplex PCR, and the TCRdb table lists in-frame clones only, not all of them. The sample includes about 1.4 million clones, 95% to 97% seen only once; the top ten take approximately 1.1%. The sequenced sample consisted of naive CD4+ T cells sorted from blood. Documented subset: CD45RA+ positively selected. The receptors derive from a man younger than 40 in good health.

The chain recombines TRBV19 with TRBJ2-3; TRBD2 matches at 12 bases. The length of the CDR3 is 16 residues. Germline V gene sequence: CDR1 LNHDA, CDR2 SQIVND (reference sequence). The J segment lost 5 bases and the V segment lost 3 bases, leaving 6 bases of the junction unmatched. In nucleotides, the CDR3 is TGTGCCAGTAGTATGCTAGCGGGAGGGCCAATAGATACGCAGTATTTT. Residues: CASSMLAGGPIDTQYF.

The rearrangement links TRBV29-1 to TRBJ1-5; D remains ambiguous. V was cut by 7 bases and J by 2 bases, with 12 bases left in between. The CDR3 totals 13 residues. CDR1 SQVTM and CDR2 ANQGSEA come from the germline V gene. CDR3 sequence: CSASFGGNQPQHF. Written as DNA, the CDR3 is TGCAGCGCCTCGTTCGGCGGCAATCAGCCCCAGCATTTT.

The V and J genes are TRBV5-4 and TRBJ2-7; 7 positions match TRBD1. The CDR3 is made up of 16 amino acids. Losses at the gene ends were 4 bases for V and 1 base for J; bases not matched to a gene: 11. CDR1 and CDR2 (germline): SGHNT, YYREEE (reference sequence). The CDR3 DNA is TGTGCCAGCAGCCTCCCCCGGACAGGCCAGTCCTACGAGCAGTACTTC. Protein sequence: CASSLPRTGQSYEQYF.

In its sample, this clone was seen once. DNA of the CDR3: TGTGCCATCAGGAGTCTAGAAGACAATGAGCAGTTCTTC. Amino acid sequence: CAIRSLEDNEQFF. This sequence joins TRBV10-3 and TRBJ2-1; D unclear. The germline V gene encodes CDR1 ENHRY and CDR2 SYGVKD. V lost 6 bases and J 5 bases, leaving 11 bases between the germline ends. The CDR3 is made up of 13 amino acids.

V gene TRBV5-5 combines with J gene TRBJ2-5, with D tentatively TRBD2 (6 bases). The V end was cut by 4 bases, the J end by 4 bases, with 17 bases between. Germline CDR1 is SGHKS and CDR2 is YYEKEE (reference sequence). This CDR3 region has 15 residues. For the CDR3, the DNA is TGTGCCAGCAGCCCAGGCTTTATGGGGGGAGAGACCCAGTACTTC. Protein product: CASSPGFMGGETQYF.

In regard to this clone: The same CDR3 is also encoded by other DNA sequences in this sample. This chain uses TRBV29-1 with TRBJ2-1; D unresolved. The germline V and J ends were trimmed by 4 bases and 5 bases, with 3 bases remaining between them. Germline CDR1 SQVTM, CDR2 ANQGSEA. The CDR3 spans 10 residues. The CDR3 loop reads CSVADNEQFF. CDR3 DNA: TGCAGCGTTGCTGACAATGAGCAGTTCTTC.

This chain links TRBV10-3 with TRBJ1-2, with D possibly being TRBD1 (6 bases). Germline-derived CDR1 and CDR2 are ENHRY and SYGVKD. V lost 0 bases and J 4 bases, leaving 9 bases between the germline ends. This CDR3 has 14 residues. CDR3 sequence: CAISESYRVYGYTF. The CDR3 coding sequence is TGTGCCATCAGTGAGTCGTACAGGGTCTATGGCTACACCTTC.

This chain joins TRBV11-2 and TRBJ1-2; D call uncertain. The CDR3 contains 13 residues. Germline V gives CDR1 SGHAT, CDR2 FQNNGV. V lost 0 bases and J 10 bases, leaving 12 bases between the germline ends. The CDR3 is CASSLDRDMVYTF. The CDR3 DNA sequence: TGTGCCAGCAGCTTAGATCGGGATATGGTCTACACCTTC.

This chain joins TRBV2 and TRBJ2-1; D is possibly TRBD2 (5 bases). From germline, CDR1 is SNHLY and CDR2 FYNNEI. This CDR3 contains 16 residues. Trimming pared 8 bases from V and 0 bases from J, leaving 17 bases between. CDR3 sequence reads: CASAELGWPSYNEQFF. CDR3 in DNA: TGTGCCAGCGCAGAACTAGGGTGGCCCTCCTACAATGAGCAGTTCTTC.

Regarding this clone: This specimen includes other DNA sequences encoding the same CDR3. CDR3 bases: TGTGCCAGCAGTGACTCTCCGGGGTTACCCTACAATGAGCAGTTCTTC. It specifies CASSDSPGLPYNEQFF. This chain links TRBV6-4 with TRBJ2-1; weak D call: TRBD2 (5 bases). CDR3 length equals 16 residues. Germline loops: CDR1 MRHNA, CDR2 SNTAGT. Trimming shortened V by 0 bases and J by 2 bases, and 11 bases separated the two germline ends.